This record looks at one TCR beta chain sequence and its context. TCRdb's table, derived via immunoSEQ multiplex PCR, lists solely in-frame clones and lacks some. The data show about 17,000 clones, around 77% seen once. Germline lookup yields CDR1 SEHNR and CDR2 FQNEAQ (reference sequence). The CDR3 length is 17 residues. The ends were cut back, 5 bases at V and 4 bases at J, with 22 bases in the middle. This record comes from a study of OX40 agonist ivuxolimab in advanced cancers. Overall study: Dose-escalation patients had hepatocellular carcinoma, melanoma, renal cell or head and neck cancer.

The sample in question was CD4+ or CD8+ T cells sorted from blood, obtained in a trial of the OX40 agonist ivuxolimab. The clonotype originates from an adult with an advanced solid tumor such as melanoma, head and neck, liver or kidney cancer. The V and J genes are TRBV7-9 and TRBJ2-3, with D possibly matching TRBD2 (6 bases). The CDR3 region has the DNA TGTGCCAGCAGCCCCCCCCTAGCGAACCAATTGGCAGATACGCAGTATTTT. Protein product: CASSPPLANQLADTQYF.